Below are 14 T cell receptor beta chains sequenced from a single sample in a study of Ad26.COV2.S vaccination and SARS-CoV-2 variants. Sequencing was performed with immunoSEQ multiplex PCR; in TCRdb, only in-frame clones are kept and a portion is missing. Of 300,000 to 350,000 clones detected, approximately 90% appear once; the ten largest clones hold under 6%. Indicated treatment: about 20 received Ad26.COV2.S at low or high dose, single or two shots; about 5 received placebo; per-sample allocation not given. The samples were gathered on day 63 after the first injection of vaccine or placebo. Sequenced material: peripheral blood, taken in a trial of Ad26.COV2.S vaccine versus placebo. The receptors originated from a person aged 18-65 years who received the Ad26.COV2.S COVID-19 vaccine or a placebo.

V is TRBV28 and J is TRBJ2-4; TRBD2 matches at 9 bases. The CDR3 runs to 17 residues. The germline V gene encodes CDR1 MDHEN and CDR2 SYDVKM. The junction had 16 bases not matched to a gene; V was cut back by 4 bases and J by 9 bases. CDR3 DNA sequence: TGTGCCAGCAGTTCCACGGGGTCCGGGACTAGCTGGATCATTCAGTACTTC. Amino acid sequence: CASSSTGSGTSWIIQYF.

The CDR3 DNA reads TGTGCCAGTAGTAACCAAGGGACTAGCGGGAGGTACGAGCAGTACTTC. Translated: CASSNQGTSGRYEQYF. This chain uses TRBV19 with TRBJ2-7; 15 bases line up with TRBD2. With V trimmed by 4 bases and J by 4 bases, 5 bases remained unmatched. Germline V gene sequence: CDR1 LNHDA, CDR2 SQIVND (reference sequence). The CDR3 is 16 residues long.

This clone showed up just once. The chain links TRBV6-1 to TRBJ1-2; 7 bases are shared with TRBD1. J was trimmed by 5 bases and V by 6 bases; bases with no gene match: 9. The CDR3 is 14 residues long. Germline CDR1 and CDR2: MNHNS and SASEGT. The DNA of the CDR3 is TGTGCCAGCAGAGAGGGGGCGCTGAGATATGGCTACACCTTC. Protein: CASREGALRYGYTF.

The chain combines TRBV7-3 with TRBJ1-3; D call uncertain. The CDR3 extends over 19 amino acids. V dropped 4 bases and J dropped 0 bases, with 22 bases sitting between them. The germline gives CDR1 SGHTA, CDR2 FQGTGA. CDR3 amino acids: CASSSNGPTSRISGNTIYF. CDR3 DNA sequence: TGTGCCAGCAGCTCCAATGGTCCGACCTCACGAATCTCTGGAAACACCATATATTTT.

V usage is TRBV3-1 (or the pseudogene TRBV3-2) and J usage is TRBJ2-7; perhaps TRBD1 as D (6 bases). With 0 bases removed from V and 4 bases from J, the gap between germline ends came to 13 bases. Germline V gene sequence: CDR1 LGHDT, CDR2 YNNKEL (reference sequence). The CDR3 contains 15 residues. CDR3 nucleotides: TGTGCCAGCAGCCAAGAGAGTCAGGGGAGTTACGAGCAGTACTTC. It codes for CASSQESQGSYEQYF.

The rearrangement links TRBV15 to TRBJ2-2, with 10 bases that match TRBD2. Germline V gene lookup returns CDR1 LNHNV and CDR2 YYDKDF (reference sequence). The ends lost 1 base at V and 6 bases at J; junction bases unmatched: 14. This CDR3 spans 19 amino acids. CDR3 DNA sequence: TGTGCCACCAGCAGAGGACCCCCAGGGCTAGCGGGGGAGGCCGGGGAGCTGTTTTTT. This encodes CATSRGPPGLAGEAGELFF. Complete variable domain (other parts from reference TRBV15 and TRBJ2-2): DAMVIQNPRYQVTQFGKPVTLSCSQTLNHNVMYWYQQKSSQAPKLLFHYYDKDFNNEADTPDNFQSRRPNTSFCFLDIRSPGLGDTAMYLCATSRGPPGLAGEAGELFFGEGSRLTVL.

Written as DNA, the CDR3 is TGTGCCAGCAGTTCCCGGGACAACACTGAAGCTTTCTTT. Translation: CASSSRDNTEAFF. The chain employs TRBV6-6 and TRBJ1-1, with D perhaps TRBD1 (5 bases). Germline V gene lookup returns CDR1 MNHNY and CDR2 SVGAGI (reference sequence). The V end lost 4 bases, the J end lost 2 bases, and 8 bases lay between the germline ends. The CDR3 sequence is 13 residues long.

This clone has just one count. The chain carries TRBV10-3 and TRBJ1-2; D gene uncertain. Germline V gene data show CDR1 as ENHRY and CDR2 as SYGVKD. There are 11 residues in the CDR3. V lost 6 bases, J lost 4 bases, and 6 bases lay in between. The CDR3 region has the DNA TGTGCCATCAGAGACTTCTATGGCTACACCTTC. It specifies CAIRDFYGYTF.

This sequence joins TRBV5-6 and TRBJ2-2, with a tentative D call TRBD2 (5 bases). The length of the CDR3 is 16 residues. The V end lost 0 bases, the J end lost 4 bases, and 13 bases lay between the germline ends. Germline V gives CDR1 SGHDT, CDR2 YYEEEE. The CDR3 protein is CASSLASSFFTGELFF. Written as DNA, the CDR3 is TGTGCCAGCAGCTTGGCTAGCAGTTTCTTCACCGGGGAGCTGTTTTTT.

V and J are TRBV6-5 and TRBJ2-7; no reliable D call. V lost 6 bases and J 0 bases, leaving 9 bases between the germline ends. This CDR3 has 13 residues. Looked up from germline, CDR1 is MNHEY and CDR2 is SVGAGI. The CDR3 nucleotides read TGTGCCAGCAGGGCAAGCAGCTCCTACGAGCAGTACTTC. The encoded protein is CASRASSSYEQYF.

V gene TRBV5-5 combines with J gene TRBJ1-6; D is uncertain. This CDR3 has 14 amino acids. The germline V gene has CDR1 SGHKS and CDR2 YYEKEE (reference sequence). Deletions cut 0 bases from V and 7 bases from J, with 8 bases between. The CDR3 bases are TGTGCCAGCAGCTTGGGACGGACGAATTCACCCCTCCACTTT. Protein sequence: CASSLGRTNSPLHF.

The chain has TRBV24-1 and TRBJ2-1, with D maybe TRBD1 (6 bases). The germline V gene encodes CDR1 KGHDR and CDR2 SFDVKD. CDR3 length equals 14 residues. The germline V and J ends were trimmed by 3 bases and 7 bases, with 12 bases remaining between them. The CDR3 loop reads CATSDPAQGNEQFF. The CDR3 DNA is TGTGCCACCAGTGATCCGGCCCAGGGGAATGAGCAGTTCTTC.

V usage is TRBV2 and J usage is TRBJ1-1, with 9 bases matching TRBD1. Germline assignment: CDR1 SNHLY and CDR2 FYNNEI. The CDR3 extends over 13 amino acids. J lost 6 bases, V lost 6 bases, and 5 bases had no gene match. CDR3: CASRGQGGAEAFF. The CDR3 coding sequence is TGTGCCAGCAGGGGACAGGGAGGCGCTGAAGCTTTCTTT.

V usage is TRBV28 and J usage is TRBJ1-2; no reliable D call. The germline CDR1 and CDR2 sequences are MDHEN and SYDVKM. Deletions cut 7 bases from V and 4 bases from J, with 13 bases between. The CDR3 consists of 13 residues. The CDR3, as DNA: TGTGCCAGCAATTTCAACATGGCCTATGGCTACACCTTC. It is translated as CASNFNMAYGYTF.